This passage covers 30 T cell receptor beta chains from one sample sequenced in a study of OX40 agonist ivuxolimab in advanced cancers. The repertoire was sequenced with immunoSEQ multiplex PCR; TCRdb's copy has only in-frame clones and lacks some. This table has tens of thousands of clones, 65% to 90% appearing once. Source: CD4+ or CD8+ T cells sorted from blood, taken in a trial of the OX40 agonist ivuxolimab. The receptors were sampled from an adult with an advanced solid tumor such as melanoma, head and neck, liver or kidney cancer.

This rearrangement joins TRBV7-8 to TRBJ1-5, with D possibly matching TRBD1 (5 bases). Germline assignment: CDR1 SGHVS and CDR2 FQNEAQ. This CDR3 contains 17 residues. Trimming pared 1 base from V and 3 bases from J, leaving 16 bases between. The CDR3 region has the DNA TGTGCCAGCAGCTTAGGTGTAGGGGAGGCCAACAATCAGCCCCAGCATTTT. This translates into CASSLGVGEANNQPQHF.

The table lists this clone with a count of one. As DNA, the CDR3 is TGTGCCAGCAGCGTAGTGGGCAGGGGGTACAATGAGCAGTTCTTC. Its protein is CASSVVGRGYNEQFF. V is TRBV9 and J is TRBJ2-1, with 7 bases identical to TRBD1. The J segment lost 4 bases and the V segment lost 0 bases, leaving 4 bases of the junction unmatched. Per germline, CDR1 SGDLS and CDR2 YYNGEE. CDR3 size: 15 residues.

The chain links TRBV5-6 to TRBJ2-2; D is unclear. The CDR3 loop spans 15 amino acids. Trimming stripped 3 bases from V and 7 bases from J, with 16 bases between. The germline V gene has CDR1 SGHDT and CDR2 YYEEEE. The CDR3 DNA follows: TGTGCCAGCAGCTCGGTCGGAAGTGCTTTCGGGGAGCTGTTTTTT. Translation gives CASSSVGSAFGELFF.

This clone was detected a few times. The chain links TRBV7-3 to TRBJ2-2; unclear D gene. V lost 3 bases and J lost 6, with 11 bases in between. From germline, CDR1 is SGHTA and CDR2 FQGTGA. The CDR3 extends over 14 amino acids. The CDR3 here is CASSFVSRPGELFF. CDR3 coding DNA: TGTGCCAGCAGCTTCGTCTCCCGGCCCGGGGAGCTGTTTTTT.

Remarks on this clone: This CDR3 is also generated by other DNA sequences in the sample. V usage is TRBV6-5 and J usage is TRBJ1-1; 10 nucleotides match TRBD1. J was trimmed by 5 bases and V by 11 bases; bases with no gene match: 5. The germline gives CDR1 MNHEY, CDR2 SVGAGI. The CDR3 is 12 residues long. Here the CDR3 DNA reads TGTGCCTCAAGGACAGGGGGGACTGAAGCTTTCTTT. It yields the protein CASRTGGTEAFF.

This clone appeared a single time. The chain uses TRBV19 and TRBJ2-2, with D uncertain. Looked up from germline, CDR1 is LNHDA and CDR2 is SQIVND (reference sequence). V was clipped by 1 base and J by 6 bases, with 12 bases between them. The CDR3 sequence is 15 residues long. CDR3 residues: CASSIGFGTPGELFF. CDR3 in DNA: TGTGCCAGTAGTATAGGATTCGGCACCCCCGGGGAGCTGTTTTTT.

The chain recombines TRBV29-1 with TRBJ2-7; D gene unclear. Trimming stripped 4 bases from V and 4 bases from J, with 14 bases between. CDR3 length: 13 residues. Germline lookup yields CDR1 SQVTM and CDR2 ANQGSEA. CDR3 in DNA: TGCAGCGTTGCCCCCCCACCAGCTTACGAGCAGTACTTC. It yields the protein CSVAPPPAYEQYF.

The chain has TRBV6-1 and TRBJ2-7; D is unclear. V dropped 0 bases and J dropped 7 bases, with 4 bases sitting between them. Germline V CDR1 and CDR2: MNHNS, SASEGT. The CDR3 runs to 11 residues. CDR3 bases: TGTGCCAGCAGTGAAGCGGGGGAGCAGTACTTC. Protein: CASSEAGEQYF.

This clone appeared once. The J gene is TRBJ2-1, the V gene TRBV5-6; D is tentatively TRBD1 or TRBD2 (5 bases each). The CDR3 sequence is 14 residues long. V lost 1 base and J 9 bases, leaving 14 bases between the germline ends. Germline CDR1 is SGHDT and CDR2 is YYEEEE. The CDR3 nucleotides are TGTGCCAGCAGCTTGCCTGGGGGATCGAGTGAGCAGTTCTTC. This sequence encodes CASSLPGGSSEQFF.

The CDR3 coding sequence is TGCGCCAGCAGCTCAAGCGGGGGGCCCTACAATGAGCAGTTCTTC. Residues: CASSSSGGPYNEQFF. V gene TRBV5-1 combines with J gene TRBJ2-1; the match to TRBD2 covers 9 bases. J lost 2 bases, V lost 3 bases, and 3 bases had no gene match. Germline values: CDR1 SGHRS, CDR2 YFSETQ. The CDR3 has 15 amino acids.

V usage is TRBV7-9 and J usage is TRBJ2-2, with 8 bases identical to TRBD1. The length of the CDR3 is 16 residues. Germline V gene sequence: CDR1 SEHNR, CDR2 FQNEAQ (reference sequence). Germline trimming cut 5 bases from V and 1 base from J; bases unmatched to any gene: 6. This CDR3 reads CASSPRGQENTGELFF. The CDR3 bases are TGTGCCAGCAGCCCGAGGGGACAGGAGAACACCGGGGAGCTGTTTTTT. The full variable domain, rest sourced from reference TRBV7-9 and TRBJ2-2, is DTGVSQNPRHKITKRGQNVTFRCDPISEHNRLYWYRQTLGQGPEFLTYFQNEAQLEKSRLLSDRFSAERPKGSFSTLEIQRTEQGDSAMYLCASSPRGQENTGELFFGEGSRLTVL.

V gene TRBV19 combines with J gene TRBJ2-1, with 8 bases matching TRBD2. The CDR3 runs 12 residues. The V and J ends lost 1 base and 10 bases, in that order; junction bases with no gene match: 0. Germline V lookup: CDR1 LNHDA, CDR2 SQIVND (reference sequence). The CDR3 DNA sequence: TGTGCCAGTAGTATAGGCGGGAGGGAGCAGTTCTTC. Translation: CASSIGGREQFF. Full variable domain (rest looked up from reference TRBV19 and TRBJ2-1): DGGITQSPKYLFRKEGQNVTLSCEQNLNHDAMYWYRQDPGQGLRLIYYSQIVNDFQKGDIAEGYSVSREKKESFPLTVTSAQKNPTAFYLCASSIGGREQFFGPGTRLTVL.

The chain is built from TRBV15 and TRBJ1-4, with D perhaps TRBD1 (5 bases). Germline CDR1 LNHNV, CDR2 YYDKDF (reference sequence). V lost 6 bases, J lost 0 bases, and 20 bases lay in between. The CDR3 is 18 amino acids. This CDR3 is CATRPGINRIATNEKLFF. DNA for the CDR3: TGTGCCACCAGACCAGGGATAAATAGGATCGCAACTAATGAAAAACTGTTTTTT.

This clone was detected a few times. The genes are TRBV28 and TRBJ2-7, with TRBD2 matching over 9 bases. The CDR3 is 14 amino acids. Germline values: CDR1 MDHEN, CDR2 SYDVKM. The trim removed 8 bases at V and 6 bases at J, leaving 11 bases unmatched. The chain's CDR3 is CASGPIAGVSEQYF. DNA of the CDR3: TGTGCCAGCGGGCCTATAGCGGGGGTCAGCGAGCAGTACTTC. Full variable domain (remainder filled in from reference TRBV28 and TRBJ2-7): DVKVTQSSRYLVKRTGEKVFLECVQDMDHENMFWYRQDPGLGLRLIYFSYDVKMKEKGDIPEGYSVSREKKERFSLILESASTNQTSMYLCASGPIAGVSEQYFGPGTRLTVT.

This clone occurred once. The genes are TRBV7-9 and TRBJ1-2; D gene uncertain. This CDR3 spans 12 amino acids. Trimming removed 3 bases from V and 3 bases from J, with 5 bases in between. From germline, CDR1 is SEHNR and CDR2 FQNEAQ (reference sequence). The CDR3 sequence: CASSLGYYGYTF. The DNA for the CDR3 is TGTGCCAGCAGCTTGGGGTACTATGGCTACACCTTC.

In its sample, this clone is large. The DNA of the CDR3 is TGCAGCGTACAACAGGGGGGAGAAAATGAAAAACTGTTTTTT. Its translation is CSVQQGGENEKLFF. This chain connects TRBV29-1 to TRBJ1-4; 8 nucleotides line up with TRBD1. CDR3 length equals 14 residues. The V gene's germline CDR1 is SQVTM and CDR2 ANQGSEA. V gave up 6 bases and J gave up 5 bases; unmatched junction bases: 8.

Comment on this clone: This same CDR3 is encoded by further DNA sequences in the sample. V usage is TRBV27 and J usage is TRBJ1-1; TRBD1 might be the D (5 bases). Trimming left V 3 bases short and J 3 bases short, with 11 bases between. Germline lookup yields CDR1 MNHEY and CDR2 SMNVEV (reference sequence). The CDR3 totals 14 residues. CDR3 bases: TGTGCCAGCAGTTTGTTCCCGGGGGACACTGAAGCTTTCTTT. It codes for CASSLFPGDTEAFF.

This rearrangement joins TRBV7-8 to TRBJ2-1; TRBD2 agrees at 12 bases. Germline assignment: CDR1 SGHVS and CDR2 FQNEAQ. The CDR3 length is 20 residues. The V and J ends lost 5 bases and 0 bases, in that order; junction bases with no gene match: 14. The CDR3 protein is CASSPFSGTSGRSSYNEQFF. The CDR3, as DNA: TGTGCCAGCAGCCCCTTCTCCGGGACTAGCGGGCGCAGCTCCTACAATGAGCAGTTCTTC.

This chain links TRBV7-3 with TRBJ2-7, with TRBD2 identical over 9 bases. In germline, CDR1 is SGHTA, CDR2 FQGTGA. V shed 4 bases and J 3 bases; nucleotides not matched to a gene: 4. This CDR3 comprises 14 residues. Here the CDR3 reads CASSWDSGSYEQYF. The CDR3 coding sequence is TGTGCCAGCAGCTGGGATAGCGGGAGCTACGAGCAGTACTTC.

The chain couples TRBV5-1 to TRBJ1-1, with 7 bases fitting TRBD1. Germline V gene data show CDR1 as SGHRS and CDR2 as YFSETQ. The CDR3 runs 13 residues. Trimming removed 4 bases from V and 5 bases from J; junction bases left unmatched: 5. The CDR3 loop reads CASSNRQGTEAFF. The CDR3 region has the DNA TGCGCCAGCAGCAACCGACAGGGTACTGAAGCTTTCTTT.

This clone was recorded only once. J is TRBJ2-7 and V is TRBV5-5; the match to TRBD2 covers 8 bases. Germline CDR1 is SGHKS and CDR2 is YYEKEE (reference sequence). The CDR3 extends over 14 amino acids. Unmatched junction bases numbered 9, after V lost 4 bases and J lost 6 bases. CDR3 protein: CASSADSRGGEQYF. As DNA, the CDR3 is TGTGCCAGCAGCGCTGACAGTCGGGGGGGCGAGCAGTACTTC.

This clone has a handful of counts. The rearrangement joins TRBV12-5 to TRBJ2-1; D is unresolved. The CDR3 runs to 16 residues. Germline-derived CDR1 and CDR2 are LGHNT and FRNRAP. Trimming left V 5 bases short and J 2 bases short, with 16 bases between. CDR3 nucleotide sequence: TGTGCTAGTGGTCCCGTAGATGGGTGGCCCTACAATGAGCAGTTCTTC. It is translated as CASGPVDGWPYNEQFF.

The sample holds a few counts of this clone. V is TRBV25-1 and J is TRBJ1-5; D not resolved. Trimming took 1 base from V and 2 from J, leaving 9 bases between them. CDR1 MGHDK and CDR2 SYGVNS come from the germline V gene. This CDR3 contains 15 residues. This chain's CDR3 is CASSEFGSGNQPQHF. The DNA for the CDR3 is TGTGCCAGCAGTGAATTTGGGTCTGGCAATCAGCCCCAGCATTTT.

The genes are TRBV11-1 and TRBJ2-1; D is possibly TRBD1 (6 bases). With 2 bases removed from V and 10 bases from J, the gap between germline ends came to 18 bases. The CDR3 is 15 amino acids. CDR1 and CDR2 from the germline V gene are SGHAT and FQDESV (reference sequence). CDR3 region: CASSLWSRGAQEQFF. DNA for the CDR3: TGTGCCAGCAGCTTATGGTCCAGGGGAGCCCAGGAGCAGTTCTTC.

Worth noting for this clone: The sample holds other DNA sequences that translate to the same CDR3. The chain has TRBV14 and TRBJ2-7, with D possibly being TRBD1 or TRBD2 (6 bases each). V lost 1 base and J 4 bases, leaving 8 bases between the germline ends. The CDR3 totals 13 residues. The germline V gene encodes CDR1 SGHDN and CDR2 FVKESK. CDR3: CASSQGGAYEQYF. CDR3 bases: TGTGCCAGCAGCCAAGGGGGGGCGTACGAGCAGTACTTC. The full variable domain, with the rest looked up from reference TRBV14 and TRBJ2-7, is EAGVTQFPSHSVIEKGQTVTLRCDPISGHDNLYWYRRVMGKEIKFLLHFVKESKQDESGMPNNRFLAERTGGTYSTLKVQPAELEDSGVYFCASSQGGAYEQYFGPGTRLTVT.

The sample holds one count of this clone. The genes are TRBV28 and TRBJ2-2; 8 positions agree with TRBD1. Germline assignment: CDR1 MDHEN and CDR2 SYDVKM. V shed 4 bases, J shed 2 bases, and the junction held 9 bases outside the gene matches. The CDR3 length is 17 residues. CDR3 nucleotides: TGTGCCAGCAGTTCAAGGGGACAGGCCTTAAACACCGGGGAGCTGTTTTTT. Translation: CASSSRGQALNTGELFF.

The CDR3 coding sequence is TGTGCCAGCAGGCCGTCAGTGGGGTTGGCGGGGAGCACAGATACGCAGTATTTT. Protein: CASRPSVGLAGSTDTQYF. This sequence joins TRBV27 and TRBJ2-3; D is perhaps TRBD2 (6 bases). CDR1 is MNHEY and CDR2 is SMNVEV in the germline V gene (reference sequence). This CDR3 comprises 18 residues. The V end was cut by 6 bases, the J end by 0 bases, with 22 bases between.

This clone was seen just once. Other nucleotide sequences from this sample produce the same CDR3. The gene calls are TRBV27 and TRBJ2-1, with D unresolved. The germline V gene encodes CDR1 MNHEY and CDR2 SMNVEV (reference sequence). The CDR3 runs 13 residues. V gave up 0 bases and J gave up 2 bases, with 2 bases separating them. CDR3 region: CASSLSPYNEQFF. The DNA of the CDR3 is TGTGCCAGCAGTTTATCCCCCTACAATGAGCAGTTCTTC.

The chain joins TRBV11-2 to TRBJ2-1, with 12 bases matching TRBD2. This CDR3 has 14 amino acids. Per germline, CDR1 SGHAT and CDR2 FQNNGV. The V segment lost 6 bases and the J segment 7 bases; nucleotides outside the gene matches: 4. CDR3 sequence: CASSLTSGSNEQFF. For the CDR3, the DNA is TGTGCCAGCAGTTTGACTAGCGGGAGTAATGAGCAGTTCTTC.

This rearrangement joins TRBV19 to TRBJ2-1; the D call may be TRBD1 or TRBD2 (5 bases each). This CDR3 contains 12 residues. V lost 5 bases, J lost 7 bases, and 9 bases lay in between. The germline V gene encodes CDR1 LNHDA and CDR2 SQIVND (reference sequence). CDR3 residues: CASSQWGNEQFF. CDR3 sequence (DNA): TGTGCCAGTAGTCAATGGGGGAATGAGCAGTTCTTC.